This T cell receptor beta chain was obtained from a study of blood T cell repertoires in COVID-19. Study background: Italy, Spain and the United States were the sources of the convalescent and acute COVID-19 samples. PBMCs, B-cell-depleted T cells, or T cells were the source of the cDNA or gDNA that made up the material.

The V end lost 3 bases, the J end lost 6 bases, and 8 bases lay between the germline ends. From germline, CDR1 is SQVTM and CDR2 ANQGSEA. This CDR3 has 11 residues. The data were produced by immunoSEQ multiplex PCR, yet TCRdb's version contains in-frame clones alone and is incomplete. The sample contains roughly 380,000 clones, roughly 87% of which appear only once. Participants were aged about 18 to 100 years, lived in around 22 US areas, and enrolled virtually. Participants had their cohort set by participant-reported clinical history. The material sequenced was PBMCs or T cells enriched from blood (not recorded which). V usage is TRBV29-1 and J usage is TRBJ2-5; the D is unclear. The TCR was taken from a woman younger than 45 who had recovered from COVID-19. CDR3 bases: TGCAGCGTTGACACCGAGAAGACCCAGTACTTC. It codes for CSVDTEKTQYF.